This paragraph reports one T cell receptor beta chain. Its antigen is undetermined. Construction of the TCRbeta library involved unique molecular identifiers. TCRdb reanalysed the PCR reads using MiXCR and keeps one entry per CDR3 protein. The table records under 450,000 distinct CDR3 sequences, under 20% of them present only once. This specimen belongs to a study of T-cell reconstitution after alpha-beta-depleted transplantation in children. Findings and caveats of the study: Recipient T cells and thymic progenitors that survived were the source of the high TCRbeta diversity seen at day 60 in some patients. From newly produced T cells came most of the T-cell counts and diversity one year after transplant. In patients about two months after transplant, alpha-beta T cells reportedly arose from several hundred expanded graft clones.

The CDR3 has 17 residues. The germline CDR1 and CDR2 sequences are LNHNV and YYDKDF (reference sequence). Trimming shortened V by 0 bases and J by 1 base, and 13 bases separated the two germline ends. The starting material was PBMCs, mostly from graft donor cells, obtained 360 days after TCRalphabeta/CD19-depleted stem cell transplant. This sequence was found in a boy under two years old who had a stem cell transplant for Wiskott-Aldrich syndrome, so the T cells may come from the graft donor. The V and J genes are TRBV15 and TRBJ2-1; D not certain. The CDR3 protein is CATSRDTTYRSYNEQFF. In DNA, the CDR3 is TGTGCCACCAGCAGAGATACGACTTATCGTTCCTACAATGAGCAGTTCTTC.